These 14 T cell receptor beta chains were all obtained from the same sample, sequenced in a study of beta chain features in type 1 diabetes. General observations from the study: Moderately but significantly shorter TCRB CDR3s were found in Type 1 diabetes patients in all four CD4+ subsets.

Every isolated RNA sample was fully reverse transcribed, so sequencing captured expressed TCRB transcripts. Clones were sequenced by immunoSEQ multiplex PCR, and TCRdb holds only the in-frame ones, with some missing. The data contain over 650,000 clones, over 13% of them singletons. No cognate antigen is known for these TCRs. Sequenced input: naive CD4+ T cells from blood. These receptor sequences come from a man aged 18 to 29 with type 1 diabetes.

This clone was seen more than once but under ten times. The chain uses TRBV7-2 and TRBJ2-1; D is undetermined. This CDR3 region has 13 residues. Germline CDR1 SGHTA, CDR2 FQGNSA. V lost 6 bases and J 4 bases, leaving 10 bases between the germline ends. In DNA, the CDR3 is TGTGCCAGCAGTAGGGCCCTTTACAATGAGCAGTTCTTC. Translated, it gives CASSRALYNEQFF.

This clone has just a few counts. The chain recombines TRBV4-2 with TRBJ2-1, with 10 bases identical to TRBD2. The V and J ends lost 0 bases and 8 bases, in that order; junction bases with no gene match: 13. There are 18 residues in the CDR3. Germline V gene lookup returns CDR1 LGHNA and CDR2 YNFKEQ. DNA for the CDR3: TGTGCCAGCAGCCAAGAGCGGGCTAGCGGGGGAGAGGGAGATGAGCAGTTCTTC. As protein: CASSQERASGGEGDEQFF.

This chain connects TRBV11-3 to TRBJ2-1, with 11 bases aligning to TRBD2. This CDR3 region has 15 residues. J gave up 0 bases and V 5 bases, and 0 bases lay outside the gene matches. CDR1 and CDR2 from the germline V gene are SGHNT and YENEEA. CDR3 DNA: TGTGCCAGCAGCACTAGCGGGAGCTCCTACAATGAGCAGTTCTTC. It specifies CASSTSGSSYNEQFF.

The J gene is TRBJ1-1, the V gene TRBV2; TRBD1 is a possible D gene (5 bases). The germline V gene has CDR1 SNHLY and CDR2 FYNNEI. This CDR3 has 14 residues. V was trimmed by 3 bases and J by 5 bases, leaving 13 bases between them. The CDR3 DNA reads as TGTGCCAGCAGTGATAGGACACGGTGGACTGAAGCTTTCTTT. It encodes CASSDRTRWTEAFF.

This clone has a handful of counts. The chain is built from TRBV28 and TRBJ2-4; the match to TRBD1 covers 7 bases. This CDR3 is built from 14 residues. The germline gives CDR1 MDHEN, CDR2 SYDVKM. The ends lost 7 bases at V and 1 base at J; junction bases unmatched: 4. In DNA form, the CDR3 reads TGTGCCAGCACCGAGGGGGCGGCCAAAAACATTCAGTACTTC. Protein: CASTEGAAKNIQYF.

This clone has more than one count but fewer than ten. The chain is built from TRBV28 and TRBJ1-6; D perhaps matches TRBD1 (5 bases). The length of the CDR3 is 15 residues. Germline CDR1 reads MDHEN; CDR2 reads SYDVKM. V was clipped by 8 bases and J by 1 base, with 12 bases between them. DNA of the CDR3: TGTGCCAGCGGCTCAGGGCAATCCTATAATTCACCCCTCCACTTT. It specifies CASGSGQSYNSPLHF.

The chain is built from TRBV15 and TRBJ2-7, with 11 positions matching TRBD2. This CDR3 is 16 amino acids long. The ends lost 1 base at V and 6 bases at J; junction bases unmatched: 8. Per the germline V gene, CDR1 is LNHNV and CDR2 is YYDKDF (reference sequence). The CDR3 nucleotides read TGTGCCACCAGCAGAGGGGGTAGCGGGAGGGTAAGCGAGCAGTACTTC. Translation: CATSRGGSGRVSEQYF.

This clone was observed a handful of times. The chain uses TRBV9 and TRBJ2-5, with D uncertain. V lost 1 base, J lost 5 bases, and 12 bases lay in between. CDR1 and CDR2 (germline): SGDLS, YYNGEE. The CDR3 consists of 14 residues. The chain's CDR3 is CASSVTPNGETQYF. CDR3 bases: TGTGCCAGCAGCGTAACGCCAAACGGGGAGACCCAGTACTTC.

The rearrangement links TRBV15 to TRBJ1-5, with D possibly matching TRBD1 (6 bases). This CDR3 spans 15 amino acids. The V gene lost 0 bases and the J gene lost 6 bases, with 12 bases spanning the gap. Germline CDR1 and CDR2: LNHNV and YYDKDF (reference sequence). CDR3 sequence reads: CATSRDRQVFQPQHF. The CDR3 DNA follows: TGTGCCACCAGCAGAGATCGACAGGTTTTTCAGCCCCAGCATTTT.

This clone has just a few counts. The rearrangement joins TRBV27 to TRBJ2-1; TRBD2 might be the D (5 bases). The ends were cut back, 5 bases at V and 8 bases at J, with 16 bases in the middle. CDR3 length equals 14 residues. Looked up from germline, CDR1 is MNHEY and CDR2 is SMNVEV (reference sequence). CDR3 sequence: CASSPRLAGDEQFF. Here the CDR3 DNA reads TGTGCCAGCAGTCCCCGCCTAGCTGGGGATGAGCAGTTCTTC.

The J gene is TRBJ2-7, the V gene TRBV18; 11 nucleotides match TRBD2. CDR3 size: 17 residues. Germline CDR1 KGHSH, CDR2 LQKENI. V lost 3 bases and J lost 3; bases outside the gene matches: 10. The CDR3 here is CASSPNSGRADLYEQYF. DNA for the CDR3: TGTGCCAGCTCACCTAATAGCGGGAGGGCCGACCTCTACGAGCAGTACTTC. Full variable domain (missing parts from reference TRBV18 and TRBJ2-7): NAGVMQNPRHLVRRRGQEARLRCSPMKGHSHVYWYRQLPEEGLKFMVYLQKENIIDESGMPKERFSAEFPKEGPSILRIQQVVRGDSAAYFCASSPNSGRADLYEQYFGPGTRLTVT.

The J gene is TRBJ1-2, the V gene TRBV4-1, with a tentative D call TRBD1 (5 bases). The germline V gene encodes CDR1 MGHRA and CDR2 YSYEKL. This CDR3 has 14 amino acids. The ends were cut back, 4 bases at V and 4 bases at J, with 13 bases in the middle. CDR3 DNA: TGCGCCAGCAGCCGGGACCGCGTTACCTATGGCTACACCTTC. Translation gives CASSRDRVTYGYTF.

The rearrangement joins TRBV29-1 to TRBJ1-1, with 8 bases identical to TRBD1. From germline, CDR1 is SQVTM and CDR2 ANQGSEA. The V gene end was trimmed by 7 bases and the J gene end by 0 bases; junction bases not matched to a gene: 13. The CDR3 is 16 amino acids. The chain's CDR3 is CSAGGTGSHMNTEAFF. The CDR3 DNA follows: TGCAGCGCCGGTGGGACAGGTTCTCATATGAACACTGAAGCTTTCTTT.

The chain links TRBV28 to TRBJ1-1; unclear D gene. Trimming took off 2 bases at V and 2 bases at J, with 9 bases between the two ends. CDR1 and CDR2 (germline): MDHEN, SYDVKM. The CDR3 is 14 amino acids. CDR3 sequence: CASSLDWGNTEAFF. CDR3 coding DNA: TGTGCCAGCAGTTTAGATTGGGGAAACACTGAAGCTTTCTTT.